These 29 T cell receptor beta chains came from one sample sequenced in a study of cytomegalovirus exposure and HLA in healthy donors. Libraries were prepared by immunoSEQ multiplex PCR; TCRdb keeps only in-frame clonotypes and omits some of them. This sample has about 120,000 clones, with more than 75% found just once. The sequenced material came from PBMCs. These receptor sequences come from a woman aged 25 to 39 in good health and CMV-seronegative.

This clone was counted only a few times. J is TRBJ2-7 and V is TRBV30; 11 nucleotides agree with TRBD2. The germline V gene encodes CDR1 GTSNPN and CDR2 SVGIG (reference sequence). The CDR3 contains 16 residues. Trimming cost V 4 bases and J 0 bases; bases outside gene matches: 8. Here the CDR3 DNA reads TGTGCCTGGAAAACAACTAGCGGGGGCAGCTCCTACGAGCAGTACTTC. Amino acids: CAWKTTSGGSSYEQYF.

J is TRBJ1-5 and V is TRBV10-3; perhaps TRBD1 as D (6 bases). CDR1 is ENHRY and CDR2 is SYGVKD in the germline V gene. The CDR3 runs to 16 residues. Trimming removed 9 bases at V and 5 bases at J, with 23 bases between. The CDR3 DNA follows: TGTGCCATTGGGCGACAGGTTAGAAGATGGGATCAGCCCCAGCATTTT. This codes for CAIGRQVRRWDQPQHF.

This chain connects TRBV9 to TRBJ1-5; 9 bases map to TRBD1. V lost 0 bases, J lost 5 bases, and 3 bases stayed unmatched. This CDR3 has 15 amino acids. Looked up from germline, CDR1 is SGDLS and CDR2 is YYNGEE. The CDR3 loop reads CASSVDTGGHQPQHF. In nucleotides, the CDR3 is TGTGCCAGCAGCGTAGACACAGGGGGCCATCAGCCCCAGCATTTT.

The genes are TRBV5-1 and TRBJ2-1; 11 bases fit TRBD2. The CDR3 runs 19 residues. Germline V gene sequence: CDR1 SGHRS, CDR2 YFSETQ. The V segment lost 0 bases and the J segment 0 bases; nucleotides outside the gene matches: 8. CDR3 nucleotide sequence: TGCGCCAGCAGCTTGGGGCTAGCGGGGGGTGAGAGCTCCTACAATGAGCAGTTCTTC. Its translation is CASSLGLAGGESSYNEQFF.

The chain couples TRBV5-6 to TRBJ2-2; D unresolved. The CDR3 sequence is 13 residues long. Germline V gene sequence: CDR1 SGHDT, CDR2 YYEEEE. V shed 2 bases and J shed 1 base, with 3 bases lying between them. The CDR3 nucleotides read TGTGCCAGCAGCTTCCAGAACACCGGGGAGCTGTTTTTT. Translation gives CASSFQNTGELFF. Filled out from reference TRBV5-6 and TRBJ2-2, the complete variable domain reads DAGVTQSPTHLIKTRGQQVTLRCSPKSGHDTVSWYQQALGQGPQFIFQYYEEEERQRGNFPDRFSGHQFPNYSSELNVNALLLGDSALYLCASSFQNTGELFFGEGSRLTVL.

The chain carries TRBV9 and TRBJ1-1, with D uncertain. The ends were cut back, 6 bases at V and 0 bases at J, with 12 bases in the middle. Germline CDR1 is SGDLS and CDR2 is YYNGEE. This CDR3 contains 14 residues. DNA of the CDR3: TGTGCCAGCAAAAGAGGAGAGCTGAACACTGAAGCTTTCTTT. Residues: CASKRGELNTEAFF.

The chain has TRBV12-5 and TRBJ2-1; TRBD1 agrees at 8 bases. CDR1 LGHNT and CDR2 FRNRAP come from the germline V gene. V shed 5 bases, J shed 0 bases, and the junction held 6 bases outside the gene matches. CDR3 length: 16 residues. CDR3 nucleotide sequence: TGTGCTAGTGGTCCGCCGGGACAGGTCTCCTACAATGAGCAGTTCTTC. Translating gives CASGPPGQVSYNEQFF.

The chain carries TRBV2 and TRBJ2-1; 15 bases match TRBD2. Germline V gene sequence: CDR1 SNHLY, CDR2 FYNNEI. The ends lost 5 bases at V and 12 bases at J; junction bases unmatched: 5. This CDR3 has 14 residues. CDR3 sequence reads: CASSRTSGGAWQFF. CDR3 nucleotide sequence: TGTGCCAGCAGTCGGACTAGCGGGGGGGCTTGGCAGTTCTTC.

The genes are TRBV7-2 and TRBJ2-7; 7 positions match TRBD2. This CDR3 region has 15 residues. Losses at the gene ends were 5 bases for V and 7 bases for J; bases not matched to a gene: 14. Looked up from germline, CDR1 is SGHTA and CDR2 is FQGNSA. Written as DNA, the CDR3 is TGTGCCAGCAGCACTACGAGCGGGGCGTTGGGGGAGCAGTACTTC. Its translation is CASSTTSGALGEQYF.

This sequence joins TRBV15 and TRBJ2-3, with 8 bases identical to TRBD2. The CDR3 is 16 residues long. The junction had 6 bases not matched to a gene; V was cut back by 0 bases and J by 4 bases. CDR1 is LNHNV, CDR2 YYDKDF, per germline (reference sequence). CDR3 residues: CATSREASGLPDTQYF. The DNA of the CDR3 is TGTGCCACCAGCAGAGAAGCTAGCGGGTTGCCAGATACGCAGTATTTT.

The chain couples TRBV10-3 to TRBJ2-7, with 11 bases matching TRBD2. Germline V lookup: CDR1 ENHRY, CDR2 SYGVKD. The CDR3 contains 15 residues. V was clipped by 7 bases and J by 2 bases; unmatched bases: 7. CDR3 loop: CAIKGGLAGTYEQYF. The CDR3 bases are TGTGCCATCAAGGGCGGACTAGCGGGCACCTACGAGCAGTACTTC.

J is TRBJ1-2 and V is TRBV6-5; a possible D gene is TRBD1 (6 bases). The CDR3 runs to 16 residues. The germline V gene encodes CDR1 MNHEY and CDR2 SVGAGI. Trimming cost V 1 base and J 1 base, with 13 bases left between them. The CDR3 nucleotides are TGTGCCAGCAGTTACTTAGGGGGAAGGGTTAACTATGGCTACACCTTC. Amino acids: CASSYLGGRVNYGYTF.

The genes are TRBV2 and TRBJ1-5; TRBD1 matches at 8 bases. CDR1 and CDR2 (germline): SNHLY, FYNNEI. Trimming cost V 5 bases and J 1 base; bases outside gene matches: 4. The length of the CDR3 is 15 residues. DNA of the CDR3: TGTGCCAGCAGTCCAGGGGGCTTAAGCAATCAGCCCCAGCATTTT. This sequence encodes CASSPGGLSNQPQHF.

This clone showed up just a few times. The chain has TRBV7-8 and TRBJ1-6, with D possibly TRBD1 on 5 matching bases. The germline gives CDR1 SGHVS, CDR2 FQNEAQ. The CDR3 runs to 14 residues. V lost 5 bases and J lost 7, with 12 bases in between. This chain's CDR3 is CASSPNSGNSPLHF. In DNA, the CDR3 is TGTGCCAGCAGCCCGAATTCAGGGAATTCACCCCTCCACTTT.

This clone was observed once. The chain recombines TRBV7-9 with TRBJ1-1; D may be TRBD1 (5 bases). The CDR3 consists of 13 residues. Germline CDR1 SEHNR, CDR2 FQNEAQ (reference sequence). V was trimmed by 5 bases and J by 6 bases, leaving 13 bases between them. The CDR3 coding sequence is TGTGCCAGCAGCGCGACAGTGATACCTGAAGCTTTCTTT. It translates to CASSATVIPEAFF.

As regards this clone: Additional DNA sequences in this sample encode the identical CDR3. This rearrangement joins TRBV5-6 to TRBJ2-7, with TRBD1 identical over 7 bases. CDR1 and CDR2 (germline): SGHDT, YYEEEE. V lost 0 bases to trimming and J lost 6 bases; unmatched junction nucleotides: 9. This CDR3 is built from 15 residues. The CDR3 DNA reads TGTGCCAGCAGCTTGGGTTGGGACAGTGTTGGCGAGCAGTACTTC. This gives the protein CASSLGWDSVGEQYF.

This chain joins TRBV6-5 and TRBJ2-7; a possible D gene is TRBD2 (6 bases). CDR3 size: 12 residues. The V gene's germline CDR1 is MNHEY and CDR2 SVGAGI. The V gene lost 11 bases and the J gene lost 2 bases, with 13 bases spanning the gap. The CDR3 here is CACRDLTYEQYF. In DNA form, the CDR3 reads TGTGCCTGCCGGGACTTAACCTACGAGCAGTACTTC.

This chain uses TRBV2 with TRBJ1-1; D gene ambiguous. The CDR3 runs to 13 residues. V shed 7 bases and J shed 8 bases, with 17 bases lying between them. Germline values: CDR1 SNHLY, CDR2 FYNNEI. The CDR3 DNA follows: TGTGCCAGCATGGAGACTGCGCGGGAGGAAGCTTTCTTT. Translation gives CASMETAREEAFF.

The CDR3 loop reads CASSSGTSAGGEQFF. CDR3 nucleotides: TGTGCCAGCAGTTCTGGGACTAGCGCAGGCGGTGAGCAGTTCTTC. The V call is TRBV6-6, the J call TRBJ2-1; 10 bases fit TRBD2. Looked up from germline, CDR1 is MNHNY and CDR2 is SVGAGI (reference sequence). V was clipped by 4 bases and J by 9 bases; unmatched bases: 9. The CDR3 length is 15 residues.

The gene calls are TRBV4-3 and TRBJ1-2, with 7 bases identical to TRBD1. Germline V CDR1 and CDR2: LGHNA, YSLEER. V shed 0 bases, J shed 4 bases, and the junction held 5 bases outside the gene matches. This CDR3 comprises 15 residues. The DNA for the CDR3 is TGCGCCAGCAGCCAAGAGACAGGGACTGTCTATGGCTACACCTTC. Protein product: CASSQETGTVYGYTF.

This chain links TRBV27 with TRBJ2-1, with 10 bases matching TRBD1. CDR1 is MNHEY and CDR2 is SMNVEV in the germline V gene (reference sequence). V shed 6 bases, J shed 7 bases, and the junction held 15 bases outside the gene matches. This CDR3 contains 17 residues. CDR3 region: CASRKAGTGVKANEQFF. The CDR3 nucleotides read TGTGCCAGCAGAAAGGCCGGGACAGGGGTGAAAGCAAATGAGCAGTTCTTC.

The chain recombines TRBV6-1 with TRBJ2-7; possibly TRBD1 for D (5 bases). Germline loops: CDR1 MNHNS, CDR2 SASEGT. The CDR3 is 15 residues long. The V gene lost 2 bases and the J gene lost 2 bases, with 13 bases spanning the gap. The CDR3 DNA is TGTGCCAGCAGTGAACGGCCAGGACACACCTACGAGCAGTACTTC. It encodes CASSERPGHTYEQYF.

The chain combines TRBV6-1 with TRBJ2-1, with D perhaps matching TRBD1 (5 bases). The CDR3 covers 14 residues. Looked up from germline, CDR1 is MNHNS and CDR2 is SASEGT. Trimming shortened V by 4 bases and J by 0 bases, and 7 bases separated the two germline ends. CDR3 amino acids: CASSGQSSYNEQFF. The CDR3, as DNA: TGTGCCAGCAGTGGACAGAGCTCCTACAATGAGCAGTTCTTC.

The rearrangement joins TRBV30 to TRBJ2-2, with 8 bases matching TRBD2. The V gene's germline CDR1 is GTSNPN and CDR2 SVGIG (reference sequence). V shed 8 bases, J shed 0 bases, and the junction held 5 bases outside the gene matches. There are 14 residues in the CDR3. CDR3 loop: CAGPGGSNTGELFF. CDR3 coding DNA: TGTGCCGGGCCGGGGGGGTCGAACACCGGGGAGCTGTTTTTT.

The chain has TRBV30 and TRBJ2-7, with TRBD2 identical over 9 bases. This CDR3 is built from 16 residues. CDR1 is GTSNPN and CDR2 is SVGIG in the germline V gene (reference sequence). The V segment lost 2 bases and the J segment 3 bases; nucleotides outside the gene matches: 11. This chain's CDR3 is CAWSLGAGGVGYEQYF. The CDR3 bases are TGTGCCTGGAGTCTTGGAGCGGGGGGTGTGGGCTACGAGCAGTACTTC.

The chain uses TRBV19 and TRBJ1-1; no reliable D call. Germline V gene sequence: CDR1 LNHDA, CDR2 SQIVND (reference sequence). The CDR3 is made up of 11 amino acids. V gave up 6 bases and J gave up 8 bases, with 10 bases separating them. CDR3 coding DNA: TGTGCCAGTAGAGGTTGGGCAGAAGCTTTCTTT. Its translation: CASRGWAEAFF.

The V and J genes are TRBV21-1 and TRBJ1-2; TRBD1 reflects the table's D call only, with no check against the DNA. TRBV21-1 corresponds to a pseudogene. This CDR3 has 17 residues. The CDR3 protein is CASSRTRDRDINYGYTF. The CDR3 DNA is TGTGCCAGCAGCCGAACTAGGGACAGGGATATTAACTATGGCTACACCTTC.

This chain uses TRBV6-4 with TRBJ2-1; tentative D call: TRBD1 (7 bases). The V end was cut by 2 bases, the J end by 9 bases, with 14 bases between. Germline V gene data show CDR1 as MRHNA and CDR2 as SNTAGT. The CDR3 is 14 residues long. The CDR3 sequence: CASSDGQGGREQFF. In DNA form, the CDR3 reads TGTGCCAGCAGTGACGGGCAGGGGGGCCGTGAGCAGTTCTTC.

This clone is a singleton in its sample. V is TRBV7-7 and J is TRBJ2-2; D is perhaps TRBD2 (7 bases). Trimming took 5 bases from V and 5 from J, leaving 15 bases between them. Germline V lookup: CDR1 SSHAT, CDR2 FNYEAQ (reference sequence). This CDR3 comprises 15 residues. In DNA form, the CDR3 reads TGTGCCAGCAGCGGGGGGGGCAGGGAAACCGGGGAGCTGTTTTTT. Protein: CASSGGGRETGELFF.